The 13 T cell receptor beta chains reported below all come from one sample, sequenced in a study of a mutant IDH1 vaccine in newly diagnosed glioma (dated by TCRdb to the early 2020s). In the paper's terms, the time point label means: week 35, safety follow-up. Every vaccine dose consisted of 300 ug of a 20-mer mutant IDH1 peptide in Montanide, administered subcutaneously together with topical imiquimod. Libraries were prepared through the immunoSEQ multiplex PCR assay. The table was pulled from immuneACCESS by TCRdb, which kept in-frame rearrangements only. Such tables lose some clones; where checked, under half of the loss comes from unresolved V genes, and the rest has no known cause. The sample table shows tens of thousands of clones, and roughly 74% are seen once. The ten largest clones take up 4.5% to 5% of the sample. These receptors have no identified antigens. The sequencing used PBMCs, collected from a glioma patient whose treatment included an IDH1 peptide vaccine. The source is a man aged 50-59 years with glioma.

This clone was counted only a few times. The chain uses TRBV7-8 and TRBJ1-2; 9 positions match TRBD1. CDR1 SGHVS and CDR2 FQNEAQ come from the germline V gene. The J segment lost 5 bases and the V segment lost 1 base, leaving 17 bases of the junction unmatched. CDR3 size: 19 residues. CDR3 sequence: CASSLGLGTGNEQRYGYTF. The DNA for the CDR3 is TGTGCCAGCAGCTTAGGCCTCGGGACAGGGAACGAACAACGGTATGGCTACACCTTC.

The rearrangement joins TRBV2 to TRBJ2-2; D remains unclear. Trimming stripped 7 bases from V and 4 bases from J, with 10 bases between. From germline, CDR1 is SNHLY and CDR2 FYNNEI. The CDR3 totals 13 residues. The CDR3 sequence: CASKIGITGELFF. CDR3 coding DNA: TGTGCCAGCAAAATAGGGATCACCGGGGAGCTGTTTTTT.

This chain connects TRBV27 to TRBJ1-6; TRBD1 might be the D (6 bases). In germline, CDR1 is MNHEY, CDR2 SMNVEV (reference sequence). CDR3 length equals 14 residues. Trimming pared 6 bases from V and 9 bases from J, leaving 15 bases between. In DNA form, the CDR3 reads TGTGCCAGCAGATTCAGGGGAGAGAGTTCACCCCTCCACTTT. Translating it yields CASRFRGESSPLHF.

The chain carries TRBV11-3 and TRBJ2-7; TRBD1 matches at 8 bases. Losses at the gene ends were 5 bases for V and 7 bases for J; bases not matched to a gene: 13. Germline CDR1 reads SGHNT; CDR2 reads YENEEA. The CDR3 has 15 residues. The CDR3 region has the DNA TGTGCCAGCAGCCAAGGGACAGGTCCGGGTTTTGAGCAGTACTTC. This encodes CASSQGTGPGFEQYF.

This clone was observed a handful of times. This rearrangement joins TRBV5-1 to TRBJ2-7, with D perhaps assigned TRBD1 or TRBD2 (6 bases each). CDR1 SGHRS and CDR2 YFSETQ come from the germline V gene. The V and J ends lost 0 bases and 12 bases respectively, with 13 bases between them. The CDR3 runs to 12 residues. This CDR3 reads CASSLERGARYF. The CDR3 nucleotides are TGCGCCAGCAGCTTGGAGAGGGGGGCCCGGTACTTC.

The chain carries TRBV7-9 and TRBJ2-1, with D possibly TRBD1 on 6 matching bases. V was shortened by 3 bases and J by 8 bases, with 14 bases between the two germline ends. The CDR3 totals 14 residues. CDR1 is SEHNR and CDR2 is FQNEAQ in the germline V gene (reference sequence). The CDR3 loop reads CASSLDSSGDEQFF. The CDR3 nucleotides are TGTGCCAGCAGCTTGGACAGTTCTGGGGATGAGCAGTTCTTC.

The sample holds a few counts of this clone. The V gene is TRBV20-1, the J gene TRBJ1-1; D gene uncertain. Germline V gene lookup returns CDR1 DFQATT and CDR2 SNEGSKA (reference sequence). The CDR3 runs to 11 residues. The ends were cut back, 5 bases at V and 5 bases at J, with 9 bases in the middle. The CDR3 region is CSAPWGTEAFF. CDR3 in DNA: TGCAGTGCTCCGTGGGGAACTGAAGCTTTCTTT.

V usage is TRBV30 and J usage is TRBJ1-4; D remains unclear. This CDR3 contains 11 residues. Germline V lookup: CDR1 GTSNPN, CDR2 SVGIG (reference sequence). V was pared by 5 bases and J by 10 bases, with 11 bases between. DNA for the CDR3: TGTGCCTGGGTGCCACCCCGAAAACTGTTTTTT. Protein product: CAWVPPRKLFF.

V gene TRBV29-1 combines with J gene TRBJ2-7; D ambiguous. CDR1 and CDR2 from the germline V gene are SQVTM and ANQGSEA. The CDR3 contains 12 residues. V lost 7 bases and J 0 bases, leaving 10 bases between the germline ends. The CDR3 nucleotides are TGCAGCGCACTACATAGCTCCTACGAGCAGTACTTC. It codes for CSALHSSYEQYF.

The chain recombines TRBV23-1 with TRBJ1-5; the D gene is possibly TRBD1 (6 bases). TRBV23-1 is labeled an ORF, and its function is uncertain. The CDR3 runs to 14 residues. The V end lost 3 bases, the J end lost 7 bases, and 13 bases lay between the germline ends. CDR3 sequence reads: CASSQGGPRQPQHF. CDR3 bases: TGCGCCAGCAGTCAGGGGGGCCCAAGACAGCCCCAGCATTTT.

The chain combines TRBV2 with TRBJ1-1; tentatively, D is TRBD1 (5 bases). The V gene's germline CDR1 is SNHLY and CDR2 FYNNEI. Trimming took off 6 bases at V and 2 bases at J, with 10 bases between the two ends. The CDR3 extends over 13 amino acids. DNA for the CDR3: TGTGCCAGCAGGGGGGTCTACAACACTGAAGCTTTCTTT. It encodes CASRGVYNTEAFF.

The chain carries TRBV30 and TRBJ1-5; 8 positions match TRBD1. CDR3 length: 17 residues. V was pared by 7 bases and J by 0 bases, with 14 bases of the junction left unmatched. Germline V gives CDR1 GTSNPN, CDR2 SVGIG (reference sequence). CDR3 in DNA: TGTGCCTTTACCTCCGGGACAGGTTCTCTTAGCAATCAGCCCCAGCATTTT. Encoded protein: CAFTSGTGSLSNQPQHF.

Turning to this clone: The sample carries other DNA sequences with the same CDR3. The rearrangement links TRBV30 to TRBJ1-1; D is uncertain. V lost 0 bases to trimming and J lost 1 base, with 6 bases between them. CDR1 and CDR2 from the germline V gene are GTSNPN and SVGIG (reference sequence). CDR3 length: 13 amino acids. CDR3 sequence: CAWSVGRNTEAFF. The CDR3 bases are TGTGCCTGGAGTGTCGGCAGGAACACTGAAGCTTTCTTT.